This TCR beta chain was identified during a study of blood T cell repertoires in COVID-19. Study summary: In each case, the material was cDNA or gDNA derived from T cells, B-cell-depleted T cells, or PBMCs.

Two consecutive negative NP/OP PCR tests, clearance, or resolved symptoms defined Cohort 3 recovery. The table came from immunoSEQ multiplex PCR; TCRdb's copy has only in-frame clones and leaves some out. The table lists roughly 300,000 clones, 85% of them singletons. The source material was PBMCs or T cells enriched from blood (not recorded which). The clonotype originates from a woman aged 45-59 years who had recovered from COVID-19.

CDR3 DNA: TGCGCCAGCAGTCGGACCGGGACAGGGGGCTACGAGCAGTACTTC. Residues: CASSRTGTGGYEQYF. This chain links TRBV5-1 with TRBJ2-7; 11 positions agree with TRBD1. Trimming removed 5 bases from V and 3 bases from J; junction bases left unmatched: 7. The CDR3 contains 15 residues. CDR1 is SGHRS and CDR2 is YFSETQ in the germline V gene. The whole variable domain, filled in from reference TRBV5-1 and TRBJ2-7, reads KAGVTQTPRYLIKTRGQQVTLSCSPISGHRSVSWYQQTPGQGLQFLFEYFSETQRNKGNFPGRFSGRQFSNSRSEMNVSTLELGDSALYLCASSRTGTGGYEQYFGPGTRLTVT.